This record looks at one T cell receptor (beta chain) sequence and its context. This clone was recorded only once. Its antigen target is currently unknown. Base-call qualities are not available, and no considerably larger clone is one nucleotide away. These data originate in a study of cytomegalovirus exposure and HLA in healthy donors (TCRdb year 2017). At the level of the whole study: In an earlier analysis of fewer than 750 of the donors, approximately 300 Gb of sequence data and some 120 million unique TCR beta sequences from roughly 190 million T cells were reported. Typing coverage varied by locus: 629-630 donors for A, B, C, DRB1 and DQB1; roughly 500 for DQA1; 606 for DPA1; under 490 for DPB1. In a later analysis, previously published TCR beta repertoires from more than 500 donors were re-analyzed and high-resolution HLA genotyping was added so that TCR occurrence patterns could be studied. Every discovery cohort repertoire had been produced on one sequencing platform. Rather than drawing on any new phenotypic data, the later analysis identified candidate immune exposures from TCR beta sequences and the way those sequences occurred across donors. The T cell repertoires of some 670 subjects were profiled by immunosequencing and related to cytomegalovirus serostatus. Among the roughly 390 genotyped donors, approximately 82% belonged to the genetic ancestry cluster associated with self-reported Caucasian donors. A later genetic analysis took genome-wide SNP genotypes for about three fifths of the 666 donors and used that subset as a discovery cohort. In an earlier analysis of a few hundred of the donors, high-throughput TCR beta sequencing was used to judge whether each TCR beta V gene segment behaved as functional or pseudogenic. Four to six DR-DQ haplotypes were handled as single units for association and clustering because linkage in the cohort was strong. Besides the first cohort of approximately 710 subjects, a separate validation cohort made up of 120 different subjects was used. Across 300 to 500 genotyped donors of the cohort, an average of 235,054 unique TCR beta nucleotide sequences per donor were sequenced, and approximately 17% of those sequences were non-productive. High-throughput TCR immunosequencing, statistical association of individual TCRs with disease status, and machine learning were combined to predict cytomegalovirus infection status. An early release that covered about 600 HLA-typed donors contained 250 to 350 gigabases of sequencing data and around 80 million unique TCR sequences. Donor age, sex, ethnicity and CMV serostatus were compiled alongside the repertoire data. HLA typing covered class I and class II loci at four-digit resolution. The aim of the study was to test whether cataloging public T cell receptors could identify signatures of past pathogen exposure. General conclusions and limits of the study: A cluster of highly shared sequence variants was judged likely to be a technical artifact of the sequencing pipeline. Most TCR sequences were seen in very few donors, while some public TCRs were found in many individuals. In vitro tests confirmed that a few of the cytomegalovirus-associated TCR beta chains recognize cytomegalovirus antigens. According to the authors, the approach could potentially be generalized to other disease states and immunological phenotypes. In a later genetic analysis, a missense DCLRE1C variant was associated with V-gene and J-gene trimming of TCR beta chains, and the association was replicated in an independent cohort. A later genetic analysis reported fewer N-insertions in productive TCRs among donors in an Asian-associated ancestry cluster than the approximately 700-donor mean. Compared with equally common non-associated chains, HLA-associated TCR beta chains in a later analysis were more clonally expanded and had lower generation probabilities. In an earlier analysis of more than 450 of the donors, most TCR beta V segments were observed in productive rearrangements about 87% or about 30% of the time, broadly matching IMGT annotations. HLA typing was unavailable for some donors at each locus, so association tests used only the typed subset. A further reported finding was that TCR beta sequences accurately predicted the HLA-A and HLA-B alleles for most subjects in the first cohort. The study gave a list of 150 to 200 TCR beta chains associated with cytomegalovirus. The classifier was reported to diagnose cytomegalovirus status with high specificity and sensitivity in both the original cohort and the validation cohort. Linkage disequilibrium might explain the correlated functional status among segregating V segments, but an unknown experimental factor could not be excluded. Specific HLA alleles were associated with over 15,000 TCR beta sequences at a false discovery rate of 0.05 in a later analysis. The 87-base-pair reads could not distinguish some IMGT-functional V segments, including TRBV6-2 and TRBV6-3, so those segments were excluded. This cohort had only TCR beta chains sequenced, and the lack of alpha or paired-chain data limited which features could be detected. Strong co-occurrence of HLA alleles, especially DR and DQ, made assigning TCR associations to individual alleles difficult. Several of the top co-occurrence clusters appeared to be linked to parvovirus B19, influenza, CMV and Epstein-Barr virus, according to a later analysis. Immune exposure information for the cohort was limited to CMV serostatus. According to a later analysis, TCR association rates differed among HLA loci, with DRB1 alleles showing the most associated TCRs and HLA-C alleles showing the fewest. Because counts were too low, some 17 rarely observed V segments, including chromosome 9 orphons, were left out of the earlier analysis of 500 to 650 of the donors. Roughly uniform sequencing depth across donors was assumed in presence/absence analyses, although this assumption may not hold. In a later analysis, most CMV-associated TCR beta chains were found to appear HLA-restricted, with HLA associations seemingly driven largely by CMV exposure.

Library preparation employed the immunoSEQ multiplex PCR assay. For the multiplex PCR, a mixture combining 60 forward primers for TCR Vbeta segments and 13 reverse primers for TCR Jbeta segments was used. The CDR3 region of rearranged TCR beta genes was amplified from genomic DNA with a multiplex PCR assay. On the Illumina HiSeq System, the amplified TCR beta libraries were sequenced as 87-base-pair reads. As for the authors' bioinformatics: A later analysis counted 75 million to 100 million unique TCR beta chains across the 666 repertoires, and 9.5 million to 11 million of these chains were shared by at least two donors. To remove PCR and sequencing errors, raw reads were error-corrected and collapsed into unique sequences using a nearest-neighbor algorithm that merged closely related sequences. V, D and J gene segments were assigned by aligning CDR3 sequences to IMGT reference sequences. For a sequence to be retained, a match of at least six nucleotides was required to both a V gene segment and a J gene segment. A rearrangement counted as productive if the CDR3 had no stop codons and remained in frame with V and J, and every other rearrangement counted as non-productive. Following IMGT convention, CDR3 was defined as the stretch from the second conserved V-encoded cysteine to the conserved J-encoded phenylalanine. In an earlier analysis of more than 550 of the donors, sequences lacking an unambiguous match to a single V gene segment were excluded. In an earlier analysis of several hundred of the donors, a V segment was called functional when productive rearrangements were above 56.7%, and segregating when the standard deviation between donors exceeded 5%. A statistical classification framework was built for diagnosing cytomegalovirus status from the catalog of TCR beta chain sequences. In a later analysis, V and J genes were assigned by comparing TCR nucleotide sequences against IMGT/GENE-DB human TR gene sequences. The TCRdist pipeline was used in a later analysis to assign CDR3 sequences and most-parsimonious VDJ recombination scenarios. In a later analysis, each TCR beta chain was defined by its CDR3 amino acid sequence together with its V-gene family, and reads without a unique V-gene family were excluded. A later analysis removed roughly 590 highly shared, low-generation-probability nucleotide sequences to deal with suspected cross-contamination and a sequencing artifact. For each public chain, a later analysis derived a clonal expansion index from normalized ranks of inferred template counts within each repertoire. In a later analysis, generation probabilities were computed using a VDJ recombination model fitted to out-of-frame rearrangements, and the results were checked against IGoR. In a later analysis, TCR-TCR, TCR-HLA and TCR-CMV co-occurrence was scored with hypergeometric tests, and a repertoire-size bias correction was applied to TCR pairs. In a later analysis, false discovery rates were estimated by permuting HLA or CMV assignments 20 times. A later analysis grouped co-occurring TCRs with DBSCAN, adding TCRdist sequence similarity when clustering within HLA-allele-positive subsets. Co-occurrence clustering excluded repertoires with fewer than 30,000 or more than 120,000 public chains, plus five with anomalous nucleotide sharing. The immuneACCESS repertoire file appears here via TCRdb, limited to in-frame rearrangements. These files lack a portion of the clones; in checked studies, under half of the deficit traces to unresolved V genes, and the cause of the others is not known. V and J calls and clone size are copied from that table; D and trimming were computed from the DNA. Within this sample are 110,000 or so clones, with roughly 70% of them counted one time only. The ten largest account for around 8.1% of the sample.

The cysteine opens and the phenylalanine closes a CDR3 of 15 amino acids. Only the CDR3 part of the read is kept: 45 bases, read in frame from the first base. The germline V gene (reference sequence) specifies MNHNY as CDR1 and SVGAGI as CDR2. Relative to germline, V is 5 bases shorter and J is 2 bases shorter, with 13 bases between their ends. In total, over 600 healthy bone marrow donors made up the cohort. At the time of sampling, all cohort members were nominally healthy, though unrecorded immune exposures were likely present. The donor was CMV seronegative and was included in the group of several hundred seronegative cohort members. Each donor provided a peripheral blood sample, and peripheral blood mononuclear cells were used for TCR beta sequencing. Genomic DNA extraction from the blood cell samples was performed with the Qiagen DNeasy Blood Extraction Kit.

The rearrangement combines TRBV6-6 with TRBJ2-1, with the identity of the D gene unclear. The sequence was collected from a man aged 35-49 years in good health and CMV-seronegative. The sequenced material came from PBMCs. CDR3 loop: CASSEVLITYNEQFF. In nucleotides, the sequence is TGTGCCAGCAGTGAGGTCTTAATTACCTACAATGAGCAGTTCTTC.